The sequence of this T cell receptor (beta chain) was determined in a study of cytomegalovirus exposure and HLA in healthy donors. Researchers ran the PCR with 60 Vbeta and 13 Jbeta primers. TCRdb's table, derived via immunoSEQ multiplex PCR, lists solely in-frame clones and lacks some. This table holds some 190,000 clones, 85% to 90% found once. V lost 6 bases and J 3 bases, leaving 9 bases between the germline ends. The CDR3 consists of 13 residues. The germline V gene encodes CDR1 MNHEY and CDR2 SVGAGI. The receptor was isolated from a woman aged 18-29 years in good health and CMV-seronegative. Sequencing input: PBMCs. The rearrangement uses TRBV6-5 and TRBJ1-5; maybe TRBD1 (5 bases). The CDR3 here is CASRQGFNQPQHF. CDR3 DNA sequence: TGTGCCAGCAGGCAGGGATTCAATCAGCCCCAGCATTTT.